This record looks at one T cell receptor (beta chain) sequence and its context. The germline V gene encodes CDR1 SQVTM and CDR2 ANQGSEA. Germline trimming cut 6 bases from V and 5 bases from J; bases unmatched to any gene: 8. The CDR3 loop spans 13 amino acids. This specimen belongs to a study of blood T cell repertoires in COVID-19. The wider study: The study drew acute and convalescent COVID-19 samples from the United States, Italy and Spain. From T cells, B-cell-depleted T cells, or PBMCs came the material, which was cDNA or gDNA.

The authors' processing: The assay estimated nucleated cells by amplifying reference gene primers. Using immunoSEQ multiplex PCR, the repertoire was profiled, and TCRdb retains in-frame clones only, with some absent. For V, J and clone size, that table is used; D and trimming come from the DNA. The data show about 80,000 clones, 70% to 90% seen once. Sequencing was done on a sample of peripheral blood. The clonotype originates from a woman of 80 years or more with acute or convalescent COVID-19. The V gene is TRBV29-1, the J gene TRBJ1-2; 8 bases map to TRBD1. The CDR3 region is CSVLPDRGYGYTF. The DNA for the CDR3 is TGCAGCGTCTTGCCCGACAGGGGATATGGCTACACCTTC.